This T cell receptor beta chain was sequenced during a study of cytomegalovirus exposure and HLA in healthy donors (dated by TCRdb to the late 2010s). Regarding the study in general: According to an earlier analysis of 550 to 700 of the donors, 150 million to 200 million T cells yielded 90 million to 130 million unique TCR beta sequences and approximately 280 Gb of sequence data. About 300 gigabases of sequencing data and tens of millions of unique TCR sequences were included in an early release covering about 620 HLA-typed donors. The genetic ancestry cluster associated with self-reported Caucasian donors included 81% of the approximately 430 genotyped donors. The study aimed to test whether signatures of past pathogen exposure could be identified by cataloging public T cell receptors. The study used immunosequencing to profile the T cell repertoires of 600 to 850 subjects and linked those repertoires to cytomegalovirus serostatus. Along with the approximately 700-subject first cohort, a separate validation cohort of over a hundred different subjects was used. High-throughput TCR immunosequencing, statistical association of individual TCRs with disease status, and machine learning were combined to predict cytomegalovirus infection status. In a later analysis, previously published TCR beta repertoires from 666 donors were re-analyzed and high-resolution HLA genotyping was added so that TCR occurrence patterns could be studied. Rather than drawing on any new phenotypic data, the later analysis identified candidate immune exposures from TCR beta sequences and the way those sequences occurred across donors. An earlier analysis of 587 of the donors used high-throughput TCR beta sequencing to judge whether each TCR beta V gene segment behaved as functional or pseudogenic. Donor age, sex, ethnicity and CMV serostatus were compiled together with the repertoire data. A later genetic analysis took genome-wide SNP genotypes for about 65% of the roughly 670 donors and used that subset as a discovery cohort. Every repertoire in the discovery cohort had been generated on one and the same sequencing platform. Both class I and class II loci were covered by HLA typing, at four-digit resolution. Typing coverage varied by locus: about 620-630 donors for A, B, C, DRB1 and DQB1; under 550 for DQA1; 600 to 610 for DPA1; about 450 for DPB1. Roughly 5 DR-DQ haplotypes were handled as single units for association and clustering because linkage in the cohort was strong. Across roughly 420 genotyped donors of the cohort, an average of 235,054 unique TCR beta nucleotide sequences per donor were sequenced, and approximately 17% of those sequences were non-productive.

General study outcomes and caveats: A further reported finding was that TCR beta sequences accurately predicted the HLA-A and HLA-B alleles for most subjects in the first cohort. Several of the top co-occurrence clusters appeared to be linked to parvovirus B19, influenza, CMV and Epstein-Barr virus, according to a later analysis. In vitro tests confirmed that three of the cytomegalovirus-associated TCR beta chains recognize cytomegalovirus antigens. In an earlier analysis of roughly 500 of the donors, most TCR beta V segments appeared in productive rearrangements about 87% or about 30% of the time, broadly matching IMGT annotations. The presence/absence analyses assumed that sequencing depth was roughly uniform across donors, and that assumption may not be true. Because counts were too low, 15 to 20 rarely observed V segments, including chromosome 9 orphons, were excluded from the earlier analysis of under 650 of the donors. The only immune exposure information available for the cohort was CMV serostatus. A total of 164 TCR beta chains were listed by the study as associated with cytomegalovirus. The authors suggested that the approach could potentially be extended to other disease states and immunological phenotypes. According to a later genetic analysis, donors in an Asian-associated ancestry cluster had fewer N-insertions in productive TCRs than the approximately 690-donor mean. HLA typing was unavailable for some donors at each locus, so association tests used only the typed subset. In a later genetic analysis, a missense DCLRE1C variant was associated with V-gene and J-gene trimming of TCR beta chains, and the association was replicated in an independent cohort. Across donors, most TCR sequences were observed very rarely, whereas some public TCRs were present in many individuals. This cohort had only TCR beta chains sequenced, and the lack of alpha or paired-chain data limited which features could be detected. A later analysis found that HLA-associated TCR beta chains were more clonally expanded and had lower generation probabilities than equally common non-associated chains. In a later analysis, most CMV-associated TCR beta chains were found to appear HLA-restricted, with HLA associations seemingly driven largely by CMV exposure. Some IMGT-functional V segments, including TRBV6-2 and TRBV6-3, could not be told apart with the 87-base-pair reads, so those segments were excluded. Specific HLA alleles were associated with 18,000 or so TCR beta sequences at a false discovery rate of 0.05 in a later analysis. The sequencing pipeline was judged likely to have produced a cluster of highly shared sequence variants as a technical artifact. In a later analysis, the rate of TCR association differed among HLA loci, with DRB1 alleles having the most associated TCRs and HLA-C alleles having the fewest. Linkage disequilibrium might explain the correlated functional status among segregating V segments, but an unknown experimental factor could not be excluded. When HLA alleles, especially DR and DQ, strongly co-occurred, attributing TCR associations to individual alleles was difficult. The classifier was reported to diagnose cytomegalovirus status with high specificity and sensitivity in both the original and validation cohorts.

The cohort was made up of about 670 healthy bone marrow donors. Cohort members were all nominally healthy when sampled, although unrecorded immune exposures were likely present. The donor was CMV seropositive and belonged to the group of 250 to 300 seropositive cohort members. Every donor gave a peripheral blood sample, and the peripheral blood mononuclear cells from that sample were used for TCR beta sequencing. The Qiagen DNeasy Blood Extraction Kit was used to extract genomic DNA from the blood cell samples. The library was made by the immunoSEQ multiplex PCR assay. A mixture of 60 forward primers for TCR Vbeta segments and 13 reverse primers for TCR Jbeta segments was used in the multiplex PCR. The CDR3 region of rearranged TCR beta genes was amplified from genomic DNA with a multiplex PCR assay. The Illumina HiSeq System was used to sequence the amplified TCR beta libraries as 87-base-pair reads. The study's processing was this. A later analysis tallied approximately 87 million unique TCR beta chains across the 666 repertoires, and some 12 million of those chains were shared by two or more donors. A nearest-neighbor algorithm error-corrected the raw reads and collapsed the reads into unique sequences, merging closely related sequences to remove PCR and sequencing errors. V, D and J gene segments were assigned by aligning CDR3 sequences to IMGT reference sequences. For a sequence to be retained, a match of at least six nucleotides was required to both a V gene segment and a J gene segment. Rearrangements were called productive when the CDR3 lacked stop codons and stayed in frame with V and J; all others were non-productive. CDR3 was defined by IMGT convention, running from the second conserved V-encoded cysteine to the conserved J-encoded phenylalanine. The earlier analysis of a few hundred of the donors excluded sequences that lacked an unambiguous match to a single V gene segment. In an earlier analysis of several hundred of the donors, a V segment was called functional when productive rearrangements were above 56.7%, and segregating when the standard deviation between donors exceeded 5%. A statistical classification framework was developed to diagnose cytomegalovirus status using the catalog of TCR beta chain sequences. A later analysis assigned V and J genes by comparing TCR nucleotide sequences with IMGT/GENE-DB human TR gene sequences. A later analysis assigned CDR3 sequences and most-parsimonious VDJ recombination scenarios with the TCRdist pipeline. In a later analysis, each TCR beta chain was defined by its CDR3 amino acid sequence together with its V-gene family, and reads without a unique V-gene family were excluded. To address suspected cross-contamination and a sequencing artifact, a later analysis removed some 620 highly shared, low-generation-probability nucleotide sequences. In a later analysis, a clonal expansion index was calculated for each public chain from normalized within-repertoire ranks of inferred template counts. In a later analysis, generation probabilities were computed using a VDJ recombination model fitted to out-of-frame rearrangements, and the results were checked against IGoR. In a later analysis, hypergeometric tests were used to score TCR-TCR, TCR-HLA and TCR-CMV co-occurrence, with a repertoire-size bias correction applied to TCR pairs. A later analysis estimated false discovery rates by permuting HLA or CMV assignments 20 times. In a later analysis, co-occurring TCRs were grouped using DBSCAN, and TCRdist sequence similarity was added for clustering within HLA-allele-positive subsets. Repertoires with fewer than 30,000 or more than 120,000 public chains were left out of co-occurrence clustering, as were about five repertoires with anomalous nucleotide sharing. The source is immuneACCESS, and TCRdb retained only in-frame sequences with V and J called. Part of the clones is not carried over; for the studies checked, unresolved V genes explain less than half of this, and the remainder is unexplained. V and J calls and clone size are given by that table; D and trimming were obtained from the DNA. Within this sample are 80,000 to 100,000 clones, with 70% to 80% of them counted one time only. The ten largest account for under 25% of the sample.

Here V drops 8 bases and J drops 0 bases, and the junction holds 7 bases not matched to any gene. The cysteine opens and the phenylalanine closes a CDR3 of 15 amino acids. Kept here is only the CDR3 DNA, which spans 45 bases and is read in frame from base 1. Reading the germline V gene (reference sequence) gives CDR1 LNHDA and CDR2 SQIVND. Notes on this clone: What antigen it recognizes has not been identified. Base quality data are lacking; no much larger clone is found one base away.

Sequenced input: PBMCs. The TCR was taken from a man aged 25-45 years in good health and CMV-seropositive. The chain is made from TRBV19 and TRBJ1-1; 9 junctional bases match TRBD1. The CDR3 protein is CASGWTGEVNTEAFF. The base sequence is TGTGCCAGTGGTTGGACAGGGGAAGTGAACACTGAAGCTTTCTTT.